This is a list of T cell receptor beta chains from one sample in a study of blood T cell repertoires in COVID-19. Sequenced by immunoSEQ multiplex PCR; TCRdb stores in-frame clones only, minus some. Among about 200,000 clones, 65% to 90% were seen once, and the ten largest hold 10% to 15%. Sequencing was performed on PBMCs or T cells enriched from blood (not recorded which). Source of these receptors: a man aged 40-49 years who had recovered from COVID-19. Each CDR3 is given with its conserved first and last residue. Fields, in order: V gene, clone size, J gene, D gene, CDR3 protein, CDR3 DNA. The D gene is left open where the match is weak. Clone size is not always given. Where it is, it says once, few, many or a class for expanded clones.

v_gene: TRBV29-1; abundance: .; j_gene: TRBJ2-5; d_gene: .; CDR3aa: CSARGPGQETQYF; CDR3nt: TGCAGCGCCCGAGGACCGGGACAAGAGACCCAGTACTTC
v_gene: TRBV7-2; abundance: .; j_gene: TRBJ1-1; d_gene: .; CDR3aa: CASSLTTANTEAFF; CDR3nt: TGTGCCAGCAGCTTAACGACAGCGAACACTGAAGCTTTCTTT
v_gene: TRBV6-1; abundance: .; j_gene: TRBJ1-1; d_gene: .; CDR3aa: CASSEQQANTEAFF; CDR3nt: TGTGCCAGCAGTGAACAACAGGCAAACACTGAAGCTTTCTTT
v_gene: TRBV28; abundance: .; j_gene: TRBJ2-1; d_gene: .; CDR3aa: CASSSSMTSLSYNEQFF; CDR3nt: TGTGCCAGCAGTTCCTCTATGACTAGTCTCTCCTACAATGAGCAGTTCTTC
v_gene: TRBV5-1; abundance: few; j_gene: TRBJ1-2; d_gene: TRBD1; CDR3aa: CASSSSDRAYGYTF; CDR3nt: TGCGCCAGCAGCTCATCGGACAGGGCCTATGGCTACACCTTC
v_gene: TRBV13; abundance: few; j_gene: TRBJ1-3; d_gene: .; CDR3aa: CASSLDRGNTIYF; CDR3nt: TGTGCCAGCAGCTTAGATAGAGGAAACACCATATATTTT
v_gene: TRBV10-3; abundance: .; j_gene: TRBJ1-1; d_gene: TRBD1; CDR3aa: CAIRGGQGGTEAFF; CDR3nt: TGTGCCATCCGCGGGGGACAGGGCGGCACTGAAGCTTTCTTT
v_gene: TRBV2; abundance: .; j_gene: TRBJ2-3; d_gene: TRBD2; CDR3aa: CASSEALAGGSDTQYF; CDR3nt: TGTGCCAGCAGTGAAGCTCTAGCGGGAGGTTCAGATACGCAGTATTTT
v_gene: TRBV18; abundance: .; j_gene: TRBJ1-1; d_gene: TRBD1; CDR3aa: CASSPRTGGTEAFF; CDR3nt: TGTGCCAGCTCACCAAGGACAGGGGGCACTGAAGCTTTCTTT
v_gene: TRBV5-8; abundance: .; j_gene: TRBJ2-7; d_gene: TRBD1; CDR3aa: CASFPQATGGPYEQYF; CDR3nt: TGTGCCAGCTTCCCCCAAGCCACAGGGGGCCCCTACGAGCAGTACTTC
v_gene: TRBV7-9; abundance: once; j_gene: TRBJ1-1; d_gene: .; CDR3aa: CASSFHDRPNTEAFF; CDR3nt: TGTGCCAGCAGCTTTCACGACAGGCCGAACACTGAAGCTTTCTTT
v_gene: TRBV7-6; abundance: few; j_gene: TRBJ2-5; d_gene: .; CDR3aa: CASSLWLAYQETQYF; CDR3nt: TGTGCCAGCAGCTTATGGTTAGCCTACCAAGAGACCCAGTACTTC
v_gene: TRBV15; abundance: .; j_gene: TRBJ2-5; d_gene: .; CDR3aa: CATSRDTWQEATQYF; CDR3nt: TGTGCCACCAGCAGAGATACATGGCAGGAGGCGACCCAGTACTTC
v_gene: TRBV7-9; abundance: .; j_gene: TRBJ1-6; d_gene: .; CDR3aa: CASSLTPGGSNSPLHF; CDR3nt: TGTGCCAGCAGCTTAACCCCGGGGGGGTCTAATTCACCCCTCCACTTT
v_gene: TRBV5-4; abundance: .; j_gene: TRBJ1-1; d_gene: TRBD1; CDR3aa: CASSRTGGNTEAFF; CDR3nt: TGTGCCAGCAGCCGGACAGGGGGGAACACTGAAGCTTTCTTT
v_gene: TRBV24-1; abundance: .; j_gene: TRBJ2-7; d_gene: TRBD2; CDR3aa: CATRGGDFHEQYF; CDR3nt: TGTGCCACCAGGGGAGGGGATTTCCACGAGCAGTACTTC
v_gene: TRBV24-1; abundance: once; j_gene: TRBJ2-1; d_gene: .; CDR3aa: CATSEVAVPHEQFF; CDR3nt: TGTGCCACCAGTGAAGTAGCGGTCCCTCATGAGCAGTTCTTC
v_gene: TRBV24-1; abundance: .; j_gene: TRBJ2-1; d_gene: TRBD2; CDR3aa: CATSDSRLAGLYNEQFF; CDR3nt: TGTGCCACCAGTGATTCCCGACTAGCGGGGCTTTACAATGAGCAGTTCTTC
v_gene: TRBV7-5; abundance: .; j_gene: TRBJ2-7; d_gene: .; CDR3aa: CARSWESGSTYEQYF; CDR3nt: TGTGCCAGAAGCTGGGAGAGCGGGAGTACCTACGAGCAGTACTTC
v_gene: TRBV7-2; abundance: few; j_gene: TRBJ1-1; d_gene: .; CDR3aa: CASSGQRNTEAFF; CDR3nt: TGTGCCAGCAGCGGACAGAGGAACACTGAAGCTTTCTTT
v_gene: TRBV19; abundance: .; j_gene: TRBJ1-1; d_gene: .; CDR3aa: CASSPLALNTEAFF; CDR3nt: TGTGCCAGTAGTCCCCTCGCGTTGAACACTGAAGCTTTCTTT
v_gene: TRBV7-9; abundance: once; j_gene: TRBJ2-6; d_gene: TRBD1; CDR3aa: CASSPGDRGPSGANVLTF; CDR3nt: TGTGCCAGCAGCCCTGGGGACAGGGGGCCCTCTGGGGCCAACGTCCTGACTTTC
v_gene: TRBV9; abundance: .; j_gene: TRBJ1-1; d_gene: TRBD1; CDR3aa: CASSVGQGDTEAFF; CDR3nt: TGTGCCAGCAGCGTGGGACAGGGGGACACTGAAGCTTTCTTT
v_gene: TRBV7-9; abundance: .; j_gene: TRBJ2-7; d_gene: .; CDR3aa: CASSLGASRYGEQYF; CDR3nt: TGTGCCAGCAGCTTAGGGGCTAGCCGGTACGGCGAGCAGTACTTC
v_gene: TRBV5-1; abundance: .; j_gene: TRBJ2-1; d_gene: TRBD2; CDR3aa: CASSGTGTSSYNEQFF; CDR3nt: TGCGCCAGCAGCGGCACCGGGACTAGCAGCTACAATGAGCAGTTCTTC
v_gene: TRBV5-1; abundance: few; j_gene: TRBJ1-1; d_gene: TRBD1; CDR3aa: CASRGDRGMNTEAFF; CDR3nt: TGCGCCAGCAGAGGGGACAGGGGGATGAACACTGAAGCTTTCTTT
v_gene: TRBV10-1; abundance: .; j_gene: TRBJ2-1; d_gene: .; CDR3aa: CASSESQGGNNEQFF; CDR3nt: TGCGCCAGCAGTGAGTCCCAGGGGGGAAATAATGAGCAGTTCTTC
v_gene: TRBV20-1; abundance: .; j_gene: TRBJ1-1; d_gene: .; CDR3aa: CSASRSQGNTEAFF; CDR3nt: TGCAGTGCTAGTCGATCACAGGGGAACACTGAAGCTTTCTTT
v_gene: TRBV28; abundance: .; j_gene: TRBJ1-5; d_gene: .; CDR3aa: CASSSGQYYSNQPQHF; CDR3nt: TGTGCCAGCAGTAGTGGACAGTATTATAGCAATCAGCCCCAGCATTTT
v_gene: TRBV4-1; abundance: few; j_gene: TRBJ2-3; d_gene: TRBD2; CDR3aa: CASRPGLAGAADTQYF; CDR3nt: TGCGCCAGCAGGCCCGGACTAGCGGGAGCGGCAGATACGCAGTATTTT
v_gene: TRBV5-6; abundance: few; j_gene: TRBJ1-2; d_gene: TRBD1; CDR3aa: CASSPRDSTNYGYTF; CDR3nt: TGTGCCAGCAGCCCAAGGGACAGTACTAACTATGGCTACACCTTC
v_gene: TRBV14; abundance: .; j_gene: TRBJ2-1; d_gene: .; CDR3aa: CASSQTSYNEQFF; CDR3nt: TGTGCCAGCAGCCAAACCAGCTACAATGAGCAGTTCTTC
v_gene: TRBV18; abundance: .; j_gene: TRBJ1-1; d_gene: TRBD1; CDR3aa: CASSLDRVWTEAFF; CDR3nt: TGTGCCAGCTCACTCGACAGGGTTTGGACTGAAGCTTTCTTT
v_gene: TRBV9; abundance: .; j_gene: TRBJ2-2; d_gene: TRBD1; CDR3aa: CASSPSGGNTGELFF; CDR3nt: TGTGCCAGCAGCCCCTCAGGGGGAAACACCGGGGAGCTGTTTTTT
v_gene: TRBV27; abundance: .; j_gene: TRBJ2-7; d_gene: .; CDR3aa: CASSFRGSGLFYEQYF; CDR3nt: TGTGCCAGCAGTTTCCGAGGTAGCGGCCTTTTCTACGAGCAGTACTTC
v_gene: TRBV29-1; abundance: once; j_gene: TRBJ1-1; d_gene: .; CDR3aa: CSVERQLMNTEAFF; CDR3nt: TGCAGCGTTGAGCGACAGTTAATGAACACTGAAGCTTTCTTT
v_gene: TRBV5-1; abundance: .; j_gene: TRBJ1-1; d_gene: TRBD1; CDR3aa: CASGINTGASEAFF; CDR3nt: TGCGCCAGCGGTATAAATACAGGGGCCAGTGAAGCTTTCTTT
v_gene: TRBV30; abundance: .; j_gene: TRBJ1-2; d_gene: .; CDR3aa: CAWSTDRSYGYTF; CDR3nt: TGTGCCTGGAGCACCGACAGATCCTATGGCTACACCTTC
v_gene: TRBV10-3; abundance: few; j_gene: TRBJ1-2; d_gene: .; CDR3aa: CAISSEVRNYGYTF; CDR3nt: TGTGCCATCAGCAGTGAGGTTCGGAACTATGGCTACACCTTC